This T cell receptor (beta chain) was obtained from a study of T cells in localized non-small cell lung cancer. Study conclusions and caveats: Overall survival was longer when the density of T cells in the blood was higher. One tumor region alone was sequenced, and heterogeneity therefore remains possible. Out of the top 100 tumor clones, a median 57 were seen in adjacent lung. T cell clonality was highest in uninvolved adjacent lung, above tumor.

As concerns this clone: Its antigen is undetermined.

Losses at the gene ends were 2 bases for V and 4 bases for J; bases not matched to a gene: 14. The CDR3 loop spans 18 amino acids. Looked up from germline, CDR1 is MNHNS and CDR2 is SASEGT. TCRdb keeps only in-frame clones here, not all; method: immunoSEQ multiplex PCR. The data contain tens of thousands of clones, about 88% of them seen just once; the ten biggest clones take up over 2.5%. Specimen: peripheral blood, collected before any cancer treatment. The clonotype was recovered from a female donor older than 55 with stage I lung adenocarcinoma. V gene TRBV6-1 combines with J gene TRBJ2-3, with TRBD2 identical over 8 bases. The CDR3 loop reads CASSEREMAGGVADTQYF. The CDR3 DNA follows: TGTGCCAGCAGTGAAAGGGAGATGGCGGGAGGAGTGGCAGATACGCAGTATTTT.